This T cell receptor (beta chain) was recovered during a study of STAT5B mutations in CD4+ large granular lymphocyte leukemia. Overall study findings and caveats: No patients shared main leukemic clonotypes, though 20% to 25% appeared at low frequency elsewhere. Without putative leukemic clones, patient CD4-sorted repertoires remained more clonal than healthy CD4+ repertoires.

Turning to this clone: Its antigen is undetermined.

Here immunoSEQ multiplex PCR was the method, and the copy in TCRdb shows in-frame clones only, minus some. The table has some 30,000 clones, 71% seen once. The TCR comes from a human donor in good health. The sequenced material came from CD4+ T cells from blood buffy coats.

The CDR3 bases are TGTGCCAGCAGGCGAGGACAGATCTACGAGCAGTACTTC. This gives the protein CASRRGQIYEQYF. The V gene is TRBV2, the J gene TRBJ2-7, with D possibly TRBD1 on 6 matching bases. Germline CDR1 is SNHLY and CDR2 is FYNNEI. The V gene lost 6 bases and the J gene lost 3 bases, with 12 bases spanning the gap. The CDR3 is made up of 13 amino acids.